This T cell receptor beta chain is from a study of cytomegalovirus exposure and HLA in healthy donors. The method was immunoSEQ multiplex PCR; TCRdb's version includes in-frame clones alone and lacks a portion of them. The repertoire includes about 150,000 clones, 85% to 90% of them detected once, and around 3.4% sits in the top ten. The germline gives CDR1 MDHEN, CDR2 SYDVKM. Trimming removed 5 bases at V and 1 base at J, with 14 bases between. This CDR3 is 15 amino acids long. Input material: PBMCs. This clonotype was obtained from a woman aged 18-30 years in good health and CMV-seropositive. The gene calls are TRBV28 and TRBJ1-1; possibly TRBD1 for D (5 bases). CDR3 amino acids: CASSPQTAGNTEAFF. The CDR3 nucleotides are TGTGCCAGCAGTCCGCAGACAGCCGGGAACACTGAAGCTTTCTTT.